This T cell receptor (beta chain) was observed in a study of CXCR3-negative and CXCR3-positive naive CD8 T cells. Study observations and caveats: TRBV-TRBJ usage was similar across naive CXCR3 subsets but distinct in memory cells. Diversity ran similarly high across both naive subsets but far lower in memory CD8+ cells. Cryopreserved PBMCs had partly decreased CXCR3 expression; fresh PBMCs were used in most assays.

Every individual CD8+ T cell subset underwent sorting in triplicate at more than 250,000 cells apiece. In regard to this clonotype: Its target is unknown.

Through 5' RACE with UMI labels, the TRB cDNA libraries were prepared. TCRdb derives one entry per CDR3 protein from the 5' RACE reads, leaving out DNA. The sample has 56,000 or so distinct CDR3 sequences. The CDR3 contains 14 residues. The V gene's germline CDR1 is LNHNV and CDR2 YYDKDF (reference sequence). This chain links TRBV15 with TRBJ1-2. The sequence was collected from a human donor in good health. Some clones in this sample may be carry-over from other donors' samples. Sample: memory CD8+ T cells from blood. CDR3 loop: CATSSEPGRYGYTF. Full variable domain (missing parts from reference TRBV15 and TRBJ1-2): DAMVIQNPRYQVTQFGKPVTLSCSQTLNHNVMYWYQQKSSQAPKLLFHYYDKDFNNEADTPDNFQSRRPNTSFCFLDIRSPGLGDTAMYLCATSSEPGRYGYTFGSGTRLTVV.